The 26 T cell receptor beta chains below all came from one sample that was sequenced in a study of technical replicates of blood from several donors. Method: immunoSEQ multiplex PCR; TCRdb's copy keeps in-frame clones and lacks some. The sample shows tens of thousands of clones, 91% of them seen only once. The sample was PBMCs. The receptors stem from a human donor in good health. Some clones in this sample may be carry-over from other donors' samples.

This rearrangement joins TRBV25-1 to TRBJ2-5, with D tentatively TRBD1 (6 bases). Trimming pared 11 bases from V and 2 bases from J, leaving 15 bases between. Germline CDR1 and CDR2: MGHDK and SYGVNS. The CDR3 loop spans 13 amino acids. The CDR3, as DNA: TGTGCCGGAAGGACAGCCTCGCAAGAGACCCAGTACTTC. Protein sequence: CAGRTASQETQYF.

V is TRBV30 and J is TRBJ1-2; unclear D gene. The CDR3 totals 12 residues. The ends were cut back, 1 base at V and 7 bases at J, with 10 bases in the middle. Per germline, CDR1 GTSNPN and CDR2 SVGIG (reference sequence). CDR3 in amino acids: CAWSGEVGGYTF. The CDR3 coding sequence is TGTGCCTGGAGTGGTGAGGTCGGTGGCTACACCTTC.

This chain uses TRBV6-5 with TRBJ1-1, with D unclear. The CDR3 length is 14 residues. Germline V gene data show CDR1 as MNHEY and CDR2 as SVGAGI. Deletions cut 4 bases from V and 0 bases from J, with 9 bases between. CDR3 DNA: TGTGCCAGCAGTTTCGGCGGTATGAACACTGAAGCTTTCTTT. Residues: CASSFGGMNTEAFF.

Remarks on this clone: Different DNA sequences within this sample yield the same CDR3. The V call is TRBV7-2, the J call TRBJ1-5, with TRBD1 matching 7 bases. The CDR3 loop spans 14 amino acids. CDR1 SGHTA and CDR2 FQGNSA come from the germline V gene. V was clipped by 5 bases and J by 6 bases; unmatched bases: 7. CDR3 in amino acids: CASSHRQGGQPQHF. The CDR3, as DNA: TGTGCCAGCAGCCACCGACAGGGAGGTCAGCCCCAGCATTTT.

This clone was counted a few times. The genes are TRBV30 and TRBJ1-6; 9 bases line up with TRBD1. The germline V gene has CDR1 GTSNPN and CDR2 SVGIG (reference sequence). CDR3 length: 14 amino acids. The junction had 5 bases not matched to a gene; V was cut back by 1 base and J by 10 bases. The CDR3 loop reads CAWSGGDRVSPLHF. The CDR3 nucleotides read TGTGCCTGGAGTGGGGGGGACAGGGTCTCACCCCTCCACTTT. Together with reference TRBV30 and TRBJ1-6, the CDR3 gives the full variable domain: SQTIHQWPATLVQPVGSPLSLECTVEGTSNPNLYWYRQAAGRGLQLLFYSVGIGQISSEVPQNLSASRPQDRQFILSSKKLLLSDSGFYLCAWSGGDRVSPLHFGNGTRLTVT.

This clone was recorded once. The genes are TRBV6-6 and TRBJ2-5; TRBD2 might be the D (7 bases). The CDR3 sequence is 16 residues long. CDR1 is MNHNY, CDR2 SVGAGI, per germline (reference sequence). Between the trimmed V and J ends, which lost 5 bases and 6 bases, there was a span of 22 bases. The CDR3 is CASSLSDLRGGKTQYF. For the CDR3, the DNA is TGTGCCAGCAGTCTTTCGGATTTGAGGGGGGGAAAGACCCAGTACTTC.

Here the CDR3 reads CASSAIIQGGPNTEAFF. The DNA for the CDR3 is TGTGCCAGCAGCGCTATAATTCAGGGGGGCCCTAACACTGAAGCTTTCTTT. V usage is TRBV7-6 and J usage is TRBJ1-1; 7 nucleotides line up with TRBD1. Germline V lookup: CDR1 SGHVS, CDR2 FNYEAQ. The CDR3 loop spans 17 amino acids. Trimming removed 5 bases from V and 2 bases from J; junction bases left unmatched: 14.

The chain joins TRBV4-2 to TRBJ2-2; 14 bases fit TRBD2. V was pared by 4 bases and J by 4 bases, with 11 bases of the junction left unmatched. CDR1 is LGHNA, CDR2 YNFKEQ, per germline. The CDR3 loop spans 19 amino acids. CDR3 sequence reads: CASSLHPTSGGAFTGELFF. The CDR3 DNA reads TGTGCCAGCAGCCTCCACCCGACTAGCGGGGGGGCGTTCACCGGGGAGCTGTTTTTT.

The chain couples TRBV18 to TRBJ2-3; D possibly corresponds to TRBD1 (6 bases). From germline, CDR1 is KGHSH and CDR2 LQKENI. This CDR3 is 16 amino acids long. V gave up 3 bases and J gave up 0 bases, with 13 bases separating them. The CDR3 DNA reads as TGTGCCAGCTCACCGGGAGAGAGGGGGAGCACAGATACGCAGTATTTT. Protein product: CASSPGERGSTDTQYF.

The chain carries TRBV2 and TRBJ2-3; 7 bases align to TRBD1. From germline, CDR1 is SNHLY and CDR2 FYNNEI. The ends lost 3 bases at V and 4 bases at J; junction bases unmatched: 7. The length of the CDR3 is 15 residues. For the CDR3, the DNA is TGTGCCAGCAGTGACGACAGGGCTGCCCCAGATACGCAGTATTTT. Translated: CASSDDRAAPDTQYF.

The count of this clone is one. This sequence joins TRBV7-2 and TRBJ1-4, with D possibly matching TRBD1 (6 bases). CDR3 size: 14 residues. V shed 11 bases and J shed 6 bases, with 19 bases lying between them. Per germline, CDR1 SGHTA and CDR2 FQGNSA. CDR3 nucleotides: TGTGCCTCAAGCCCCCAGGGGACGGATGAAAAACTGTTTTTT. Residues: CASSPQGTDEKLFF.

The genes are TRBV15 and TRBJ1-4, with D unresolved. V was trimmed by 6 bases and J by 0 bases, leaving 11 bases between them. The CDR3 covers 15 residues. Germline V gives CDR1 LNHNV, CDR2 YYDKDF (reference sequence). CDR3 protein: CATSRDRATNEKLFF. The CDR3 nucleotides are TGTGCCACCAGTCGCGACCGGGCAACTAATGAAAAACTGTTTTTT. Combining the CDR3 with reference TRBV15 and TRBJ1-4 gives the whole variable domain DAMVIQNPRYQVTQFGKPVTLSCSQTLNHNVMYWYQQKSSQAPKLLFHYYDKDFNNEADTPDNFQSRRPNTSFCFLDIRSPGLGDTAMYLCATSRDRATNEKLFFGSGTQLSVL.

This clone has just one count. The chain combines TRBV23-1 with TRBJ1-5; D is undetermined. TRBV23-1 is an ORF for which the function is uncertain. The CDR3 has 18 residues. With 0 bases removed from V and 0 bases from J, the gap between germline ends came to 15 bases. The CDR3 loop is CASSQSSPRAHSNQPQHF. As DNA, the CDR3 is TGCGCCAGCAGTCAATCATCCCCAAGAGCGCATAGCAATCAGCCCCAGCATTTT.

V and J are TRBV7-9 and TRBJ1-5; D gene unclear. CDR1 is SEHNR, CDR2 FQNEAQ, per germline (reference sequence). The CDR3 is made up of 14 amino acids. V was pared by 4 bases and J by 0 bases, with 7 bases between. In nucleotides, the CDR3 is TGTGCCAGCAGCTACACATATAGCAATCAGCCCCAGCATTTT. Translating gives CASSYTYSNQPQHF.

V gene TRBV27 combines with J gene TRBJ2-7, with D possibly being TRBD1 (7 bases). The CDR3 is 19 amino acids. Germline loops: CDR1 MNHEY, CDR2 SMNVEV (reference sequence). The ends were cut back, 6 bases at V and 4 bases at J, with 31 bases in the middle. The CDR3 DNA reads TGTGCCAGCAGACTATATGGAGGGTCCGACAGGGAAGATAGGTACGAGCAGTACTTC. This encodes CASRLYGGSDREDRYEQYF.

The CDR3 nucleotides are TGCGCCAGCAGCCAATGGCAGGCTTACGAGCAGTACTTC. Protein: CASSQWQAYEQYF. The chain has TRBV4-3 and TRBJ2-7; D remains ambiguous. V lost 2 bases and J lost 4, with 9 bases in between. This CDR3 has 13 amino acids. Per germline, CDR1 LGHNA and CDR2 YSLEER.

V usage is TRBV4-1 and J usage is TRBJ1-2; weak D call: TRBD1 (6 bases). The germline gives CDR1 MGHRA, CDR2 YSYEKL. The V and J ends lost 0 bases and 2 bases respectively, with 13 bases between them. The CDR3 spans 16 residues. CDR3 sequence reads: CASSQERWTANYGYTF. Written as DNA, the CDR3 is TGCGCCAGCAGCCAAGAAAGGTGGACAGCAAACTATGGCTACACCTTC.

The chain recombines TRBV4-1 with TRBJ1-2; 7 nucleotides match TRBD1. The CDR3 is made up of 12 amino acids. The germline V gene encodes CDR1 MGHRA and CDR2 YSYEKL. V was pared by 3 bases and J by 8 bases, with 3 bases of the junction left unmatched. CDR3: CASSQTGYGYTF. The CDR3 region has the DNA TGCGCCAGCAGCCAGACAGGGTACGGCTACACCTTC.

CDR3 region: CASSPITSGAYEQYF. The DNA for the CDR3 is TGCGCCAGCAGCCCAATCACTAGCGGGGCCTACGAGCAGTACTTC. The V call is TRBV5-1, the J call TRBJ2-7, with 10 positions matching TRBD2. The CDR3 totals 15 residues. Germline V gene data show CDR1 as SGHRS and CDR2 as YFSETQ. After removal of 4 bases from V and 2 bases from J, the junction contained 6 bases not matched to a gene.

V gene TRBV9 combines with J gene TRBJ2-3, with D possibly matching TRBD2 (7 bases). V dropped 0 bases and J dropped 6 bases, with 14 bases sitting between them. Germline CDR1 SGDLS, CDR2 YYNGEE. The CDR3 length is 15 residues. This CDR3 is CASSVEGGKGDTQYF. Here the CDR3 DNA reads TGTGCCAGCAGCGTAGAGGGGGGGAAGGGGGATACGCAGTATTTT.

The chain uses TRBV10-3 and TRBJ2-1; tentative D call: TRBD1 (6 bases). Germline CDR1 ENHRY, CDR2 SYGVKD. V lost 3 bases and J lost 5, with 8 bases in between. The CDR3 runs to 13 residues. The CDR3 DNA is TGTGCCATCAGTGACAGGGGCGACAATGAGCAGTTCTTC. It yields the protein CAISDRGDNEQFF.

The V call is TRBV7-3, the J call TRBJ2-2; 7 bases agree with TRBD1. Per the germline V gene, CDR1 is SGHTA and CDR2 is FQGTGA. The junction had 6 bases not matched to a gene; V was cut back by 5 bases and J by 3 bases. CDR3 length: 15 amino acids. CDR3 in amino acids: CASSPRQGDTGELFF. In DNA, the CDR3 is TGTGCCAGCAGCCCTCGACAGGGCGACACCGGGGAGCTGTTTTTT.

The chain employs TRBV28 and TRBJ1-3, with 8 bases identical to TRBD1. The V gene end was trimmed by 5 bases and the J gene end by 7 bases; junction bases not matched to a gene: 16. The CDR3 contains 17 residues. Germline lookup yields CDR1 MDHEN and CDR2 SYDVKM. CDR3 nucleotide sequence: TGTGCCAGCAGTCCCCGGGGCAGGGGGCGAGGAGGGAACACCATATATTTT. It specifies CASSPRGRGRGGNTIYF.

The J gene is TRBJ2-2, the V gene TRBV7-2; the D gene is possibly TRBD2 (7 bases). The length of the CDR3 is 16 residues. Germline assignment: CDR1 SGHTA and CDR2 FQGNSA. V was trimmed by 5 bases and J by 1 base, leaving 14 bases between them. DNA of the CDR3: TGTGCCAGCAGCCGGACAGCGGGGCTGAACACCGGGGAGCTGTTTTTT. This sequence encodes CASSRTAGLNTGELFF.

This chain uses TRBV9 with TRBJ2-3; 9 bases match TRBD2. V was pared by 4 bases and J by 5 bases, with 5 bases of the junction left unmatched. Germline V gene data show CDR1 as SGDLS and CDR2 as YYNGEE. The CDR3 loop spans 14 amino acids. CDR3 in amino acids: CASSNPSGIDTQYF. In DNA form, the CDR3 reads TGTGCCAGCAGCAACCCTAGCGGGATAGATACGCAGTATTTT. Based on the CDR3 plus reference TRBV9 and TRBJ2-3, the full variable domain is DSGVTQTPKHLITATGQRVTLRCSPRSGDLSVYWYQQSLDQGLQFLIQYYNGEERAKGNILERFSAQQFPDLHSELNLSSLELGDSALYFCASSNPSGIDTQYFGPGTRLTVL.

The rearrangement joins TRBV5-1 to TRBJ2-1; weak D call: TRBD1 (5 bases). V was clipped by 0 bases and J by 10 bases, with 8 bases between them. The CDR3 totals 12 residues. Looked up from germline, CDR1 is SGHRS and CDR2 is YFSETQ. The CDR3 protein is CASSLEGREQFF. DNA of the CDR3: TGCGCCAGCAGCTTGGAGGGGCGCGAGCAGTTCTTC.